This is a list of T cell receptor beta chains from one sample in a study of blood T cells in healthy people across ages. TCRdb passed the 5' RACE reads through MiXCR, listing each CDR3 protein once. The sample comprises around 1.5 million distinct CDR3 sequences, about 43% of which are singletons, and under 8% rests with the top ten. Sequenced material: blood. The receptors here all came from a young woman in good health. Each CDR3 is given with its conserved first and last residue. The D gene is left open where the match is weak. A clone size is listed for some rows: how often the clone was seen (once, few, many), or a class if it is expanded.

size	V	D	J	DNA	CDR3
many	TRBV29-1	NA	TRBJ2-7	TGCAGCGTTGTCCAGGGCACCTACGAGCAGTACTTC	CSVVQGTYEQYF
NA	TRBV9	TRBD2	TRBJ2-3	TGTGCCAGCAGCGACCCGACTAGCGGGGGGCCCTCCACAGATACGCAGTATTTT	CASSDPTSGGPSTDTQYF
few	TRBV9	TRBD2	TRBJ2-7	TGTGCCAGCAGCCCCCCATCGCGGGAGGTTTACGAGCAGTACTTC	CASSPPSREVYEQYF
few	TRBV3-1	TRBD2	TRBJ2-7	TGTGCCAGCAGCCAAAAAATCGAAATTAGCGGGAGTTCTTCCTACGAGCAGTACTTC	CASSQKIEISGSSSYEQYF
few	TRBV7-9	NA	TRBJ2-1	TGTGCCAGCAGCACGGGAAGCGGTCCCTACAATGAGCAGTTCTTC	CASSTGSGPYNEQFF
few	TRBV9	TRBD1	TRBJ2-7	TGTGCCAGCAGCGTAGGACAGGGCCGTTGGGAGCAGTACTTC	CASSVGQGRWEQYF
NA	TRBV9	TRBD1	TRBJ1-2	TGTGCCAGCAGCGCGACCGGGACAGACTACTATGGCTACACCTTC	CASSATGTDYYGYTF
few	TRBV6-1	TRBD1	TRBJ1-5	TGTGCCAGCAGTGAAAGGGGGCGTCAGCCCCAGCATTTT	CASSERGRQPQHF
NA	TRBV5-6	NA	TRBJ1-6	TGTGCCAGCAGCCCTCCGGTTGGGGGGACCCTTAATTCACCCCTCCACTTT	CASSPPVGGTLNSPLHF
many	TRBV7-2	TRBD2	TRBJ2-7	TGTGCCAGCAGCTCCGGACTAGCGGGAGGTAACGAGCAGTACTTC	CASSSGLAGGNEQYF
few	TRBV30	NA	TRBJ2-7	TGTGCCTGGAGTGCAGGACAGTACTACGAGCAGTACTTC	CAWSAGQYYEQYF
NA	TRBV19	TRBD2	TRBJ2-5	TGTGCCAGTAGTATGGGAGGGGCATTACAAGAGACCCAGTACTTC	CASSMGGALQETQYF
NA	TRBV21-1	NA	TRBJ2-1	TGTGCCAGCCGACTAGCGGGAGAAAGGAATGAGCAGTTCTTC	CASRLAGERNEQFF
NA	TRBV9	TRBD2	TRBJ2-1	TGTGCCAGCAGCGTTGGGCTAGCGGGGGGGGGTTTGGGCAATGAGCAGTTCTTC	CASSVGLAGGGLGNEQFF
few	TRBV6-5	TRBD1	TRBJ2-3	TGTGCCAGCACCAGACAGGGGGCAGATACGCAGTATTTT	CASTRQGADTQYF
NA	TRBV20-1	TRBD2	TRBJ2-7	TGCAGTGCTAGAGCCCTAGCGGACGAGCAGTACTTC	CSARALADEQYF
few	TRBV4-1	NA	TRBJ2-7	TGCGCCAGCAGCCAAGTTAATTCTATGGACTACGAGCAGTACTTC	CASSQVNSMDYEQYF
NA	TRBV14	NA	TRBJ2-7	TGTGCCAGCAGCCAAGGCGGTCCCCCATTAGGAGAGCAGTACTTC	CASSQGGPPLGEQYF
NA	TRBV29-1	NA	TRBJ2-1	TGCAGCGTTGTCGGACGGGGACACTTCTACGAGCAGTTCTTC	CSVVGRGHFYEQFF
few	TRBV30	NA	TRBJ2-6	TGTGCCTGGAGTGTAGCTGGGGCCAACGTCCTGACTTTC	CAWSVAGANVLTF
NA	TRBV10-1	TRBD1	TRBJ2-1	TGCGCCAGCAGTGACGGACAGGGTAACAATGAGCAGTTCTTC	CASSDGQGNNEQFF
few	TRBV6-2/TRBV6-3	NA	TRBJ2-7	TGTGCCAGCGGGAGCGTGTTCTACGAGCAGTACTTC	CASGSVFYEQYF
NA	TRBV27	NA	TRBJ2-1	TGTGCCAGCAGTTCCGACAGGACCTACAATGAGCAGTTCTTC	CASSSDRTYNEQFF
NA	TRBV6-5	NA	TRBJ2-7	TGTGCCAGCAGTTACTTCCGGGCAGGGGCTAACTACGAGCAGTACTTC	CASSYFRAGANYEQYF
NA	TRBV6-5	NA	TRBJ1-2	TGTGCCAGCAGTTACAAGGCAGACGGCGGCTACACCTTC	CASSYKADGGYTF
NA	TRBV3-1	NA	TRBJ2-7	TGTGCCAGCAGCCAAGTGCACAACGAGCAGTACTTC	CASSQVHNEQYF
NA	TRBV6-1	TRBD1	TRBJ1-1	TGTGCCAGCAGTGCACAGGGGGCCGGGAACACTGAAGCTTTCTTT	CASSAQGAGNTEAFF
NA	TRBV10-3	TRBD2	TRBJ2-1	TGTGCCATCAGTGACCCTAGCGGGAGGTATCGAGATGAGCAGTTCTTC	CAISDPSGRYRDEQFF
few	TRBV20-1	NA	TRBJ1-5	TGCAGTGCTAGAGAAACTCTGGGACACGACAATCAGCCCCAGCATTTT	CSARETLGHDNQPQHF
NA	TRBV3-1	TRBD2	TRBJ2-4	TGTGCCAGCAGCCAAGTTGGGACTAGCGAGGGGCAGTACTTC	CASSQVGTSEGQYF
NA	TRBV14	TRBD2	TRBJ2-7	TGTGCCAGCAGCCAACGCAACTGGACTAGCGGGAGGGAGGAGGGCTACGAGCAGTACTTC	CASSQRNWTSGREEGYEQYF
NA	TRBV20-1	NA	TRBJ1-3	TGCAGTGCTCAACGGTCTGGAAACACCATATATTTT	CSAQRSGNTIYF
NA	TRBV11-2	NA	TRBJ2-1	TGTGCCAGCAGCTTGGACTTCCCCAATGAGCAGTTCTTC	CASSLDFPNEQFF
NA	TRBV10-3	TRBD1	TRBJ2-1	TGTGCCATCAGTGACGTTGAGGGGGCCATTGACAATGAGCAGTTCTTC	CAISDVEGAIDNEQFF
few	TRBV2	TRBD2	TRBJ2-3	TGTGCCAGCATCCGGGACTACGGCACAGATACGCAGTATTTT	CASIRDYGTDTQYF
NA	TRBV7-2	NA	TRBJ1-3	TGTGCCAGCAGCTTTTCGGGGGACACCATATATTTT	CASSFSGDTIYF
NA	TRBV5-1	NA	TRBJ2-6	TGCGCCAGCAGCGAACAAGGGTTGGGGGCCAACGTCCTGACTTTC	CASSEQGLGANVLTF
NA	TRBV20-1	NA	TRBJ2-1	TGCAGTGCTACCACCGGGACCTCGCAGTTCTTC	CSATTGTSQFF
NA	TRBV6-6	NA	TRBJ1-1	TGTGCCAGCAGTTACAGCGGGGATCGGAACACTGAAGCTTTCTTT	CASSYSGDRNTEAFF
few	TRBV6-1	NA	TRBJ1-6	TGTGCCAGCAGTACTGAGAATTATAATTCACCCCTCCACTTT	CASSTENYNSPLHF
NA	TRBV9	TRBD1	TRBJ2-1	TGTGCCAGCAGCGCCGGGGGACAGGGGGCAAATGAGCAGTTCTTC	CASSAGGQGANEQFF
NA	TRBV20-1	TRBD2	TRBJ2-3	TGCAGTGCGGAGACTAGCGGGGGGGTAGATACGCAGTATTTT	CSAETSGGVDTQYF
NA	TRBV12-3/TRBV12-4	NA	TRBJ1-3	TGTGCCAGCACCTCCGGGGGCGGAAACACCATATATTTT	CASTSGGGNTIYF
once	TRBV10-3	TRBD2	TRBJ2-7	TGTGCCATCAGTGATCAGCTAGCGGGAGGGTCCTACAATGAGCAGTACTTC	CAISDQLAGGSYNEQYF
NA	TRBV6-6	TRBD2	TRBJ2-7	TGTGCCAGCAGTTATCTAGCGGGAGGTGCCGAGCAGTACTTC	CASSYLAGGAEQYF
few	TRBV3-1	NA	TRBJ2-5	TGTGCCAGCTCATCCGGGTCCCCTTCACAAGAGACCCAGTACTTC	CASSSGSPSQETQYF
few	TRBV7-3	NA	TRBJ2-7	TGTGCCTACCCGGGGAACCAGACCTACGAGCAGTACTTC	CAYPGNQTYEQYF
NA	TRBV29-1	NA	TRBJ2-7	TGCAGCGTTCGTTCCGGCGGGGAGGAGCAGTACTTC	CSVRSGGEEQYF
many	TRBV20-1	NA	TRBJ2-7	TGCAGTGCTAGAGAGGACAGCTACGAGCAGTACTTC	CSAREDSYEQYF
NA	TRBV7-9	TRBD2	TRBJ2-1	TGTGCCAGCAGCCCCGCCCTAGCGGGAGGGCACAATGAGCAGTTCTTC	CASSPALAGGHNEQFF
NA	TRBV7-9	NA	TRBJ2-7	TGTGCCAGCAGCTTAGGGAGCTCCTGCGAGCAGTACTTC	CASSLGSSCEQYF
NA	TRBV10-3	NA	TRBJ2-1	TGTGCCATCAGTGAGTCGTTGGATGAGCAGGTCTTC	CAISESLDEQVF
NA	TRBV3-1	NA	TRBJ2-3	TGTGCCAGCAGCCAGGGAGAGGACACCACAGATACGCAGTATTTT	CASSQGEDTTDTQYF
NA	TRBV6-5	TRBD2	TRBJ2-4	TGTGCCAGCAGCATAAGCGGGGGGGCGACCAAAAACATTCAGTACTTC	CASSISGGATKNIQYF
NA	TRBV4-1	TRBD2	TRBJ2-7	TGCGCCAGCAGCCAAGATTTCCTAGCGGAACCCTGCGAGCAGTACTTC	CASSQDFLAEPCEQYF
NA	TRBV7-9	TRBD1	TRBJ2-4	TGTGCCAGCAGCTTCGGACAGGGCGAAAACATTCAGTACTTC	CASSFGQGENIQYF
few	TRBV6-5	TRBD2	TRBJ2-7	TGTGCCAGCAGCCCGGGACTAGTGGGTTACGAGCAGTACTTC	CASSPGLVGYEQYF